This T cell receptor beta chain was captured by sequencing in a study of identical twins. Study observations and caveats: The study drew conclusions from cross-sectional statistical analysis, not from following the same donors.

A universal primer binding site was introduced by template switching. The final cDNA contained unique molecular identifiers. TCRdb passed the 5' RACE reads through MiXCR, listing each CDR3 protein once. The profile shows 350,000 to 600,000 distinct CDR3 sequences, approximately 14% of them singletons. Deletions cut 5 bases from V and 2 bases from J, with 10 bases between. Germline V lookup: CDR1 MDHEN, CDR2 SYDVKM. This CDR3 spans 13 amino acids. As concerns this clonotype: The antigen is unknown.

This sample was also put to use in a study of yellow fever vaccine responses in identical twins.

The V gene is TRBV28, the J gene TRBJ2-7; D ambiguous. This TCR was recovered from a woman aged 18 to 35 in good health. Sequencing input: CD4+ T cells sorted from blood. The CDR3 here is CASSLTKTYEQYF. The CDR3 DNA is TGTGCCAGCAGTCTGACAAAGACCTACGAGCAGTACTTC.